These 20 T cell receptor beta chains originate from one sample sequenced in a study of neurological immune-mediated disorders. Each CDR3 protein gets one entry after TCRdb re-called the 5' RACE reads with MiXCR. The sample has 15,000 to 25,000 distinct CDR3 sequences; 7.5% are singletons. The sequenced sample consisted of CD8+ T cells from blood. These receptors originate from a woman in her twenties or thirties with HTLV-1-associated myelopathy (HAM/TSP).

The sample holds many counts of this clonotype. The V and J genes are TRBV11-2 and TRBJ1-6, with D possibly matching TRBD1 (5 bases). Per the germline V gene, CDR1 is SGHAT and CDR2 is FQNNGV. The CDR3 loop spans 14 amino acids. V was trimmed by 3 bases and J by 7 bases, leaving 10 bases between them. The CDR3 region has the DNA TGTGCCAGCAGCTTTGGGTCAGGGAATTCACCCCTCCACTTT. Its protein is CASSFGSGNSPLHF.

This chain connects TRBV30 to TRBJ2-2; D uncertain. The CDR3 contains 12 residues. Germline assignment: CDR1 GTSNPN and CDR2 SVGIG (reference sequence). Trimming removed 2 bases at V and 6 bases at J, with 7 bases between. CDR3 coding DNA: TGTGCCTGGAGTCCCATGGCCGGGGAGCTGTTTTTT. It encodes CAWSPMAGELFF.

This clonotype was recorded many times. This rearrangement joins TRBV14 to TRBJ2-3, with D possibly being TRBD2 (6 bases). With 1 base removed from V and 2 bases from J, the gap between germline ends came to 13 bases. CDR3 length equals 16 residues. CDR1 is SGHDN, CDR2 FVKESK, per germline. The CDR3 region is CASSQVEGWDTDTQYF. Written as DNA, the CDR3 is TGTGCCAGCAGCCAAGTGGAGGGTTGGGACACAGATACGCAGTATTTT.

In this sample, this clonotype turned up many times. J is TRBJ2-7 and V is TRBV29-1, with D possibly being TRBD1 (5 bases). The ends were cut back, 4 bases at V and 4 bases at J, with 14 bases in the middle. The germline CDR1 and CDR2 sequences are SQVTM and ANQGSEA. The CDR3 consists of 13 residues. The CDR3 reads CSVVFTHRYEQYF. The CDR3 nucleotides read TGCAGCGTTGTCTTTACCCACAGGTACGAGCAGTACTTC.

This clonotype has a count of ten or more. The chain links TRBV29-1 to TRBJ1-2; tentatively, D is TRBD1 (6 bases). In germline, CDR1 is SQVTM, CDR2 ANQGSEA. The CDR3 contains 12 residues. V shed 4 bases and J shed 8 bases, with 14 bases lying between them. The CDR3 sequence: CSVVRGTGGYTF. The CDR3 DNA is TGCAGCGTTGTAAGGGGGACGGGCGGCTACACCTTC.

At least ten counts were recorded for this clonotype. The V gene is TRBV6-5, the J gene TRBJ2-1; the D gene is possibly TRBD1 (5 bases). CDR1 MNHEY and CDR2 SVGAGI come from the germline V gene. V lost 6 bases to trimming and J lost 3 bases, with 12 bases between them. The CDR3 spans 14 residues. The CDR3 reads CASSAGSNYNEQFF. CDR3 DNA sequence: TGTGCCAGCAGCGCAGGGTCCAACTACAATGAGCAGTTCTTC.

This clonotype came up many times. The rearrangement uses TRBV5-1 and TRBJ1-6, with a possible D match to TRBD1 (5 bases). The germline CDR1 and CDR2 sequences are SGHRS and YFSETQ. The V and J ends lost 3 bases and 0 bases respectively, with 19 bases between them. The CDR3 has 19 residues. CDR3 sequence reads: CASSSPAREEDSYNSPLHF. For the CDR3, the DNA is TGCGCCAGCAGCTCCCCTGCCAGGGAAGAGGACTCCTATAATTCACCCCTCCACTTT.

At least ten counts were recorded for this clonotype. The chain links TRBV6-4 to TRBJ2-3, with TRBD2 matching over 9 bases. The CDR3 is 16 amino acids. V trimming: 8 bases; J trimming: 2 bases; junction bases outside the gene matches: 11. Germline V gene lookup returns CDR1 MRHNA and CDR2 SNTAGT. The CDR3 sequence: CASAGAAGGTTDTQYF. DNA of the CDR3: TGTGCCAGCGCGGGAGCGGCGGGGGGGACCACAGATACGCAGTATTTT.

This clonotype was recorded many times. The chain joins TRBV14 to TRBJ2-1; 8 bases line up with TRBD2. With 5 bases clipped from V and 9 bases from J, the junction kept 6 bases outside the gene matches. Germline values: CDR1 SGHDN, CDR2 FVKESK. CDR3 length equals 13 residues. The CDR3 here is CASSEAGVGEQFF. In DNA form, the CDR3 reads TGTGCCAGCAGCGAAGCGGGGGTGGGTGAGCAGTTCTTC.

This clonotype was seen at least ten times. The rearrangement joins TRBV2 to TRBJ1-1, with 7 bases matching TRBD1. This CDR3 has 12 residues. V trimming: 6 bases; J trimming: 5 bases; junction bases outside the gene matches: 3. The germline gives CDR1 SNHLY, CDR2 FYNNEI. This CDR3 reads CASSAGGTEAFF. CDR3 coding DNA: TGTGCCAGCAGCGCAGGGGGGACTGAAGCTTTCTTT.

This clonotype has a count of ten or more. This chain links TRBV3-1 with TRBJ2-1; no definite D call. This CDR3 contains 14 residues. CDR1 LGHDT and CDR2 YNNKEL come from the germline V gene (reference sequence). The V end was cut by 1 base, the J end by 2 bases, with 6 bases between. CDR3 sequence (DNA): TGTGCCAGCAGCCAAGTTGCACCCTACAATGAGCAGTTCTTC. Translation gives CASSQVAPYNEQFF.

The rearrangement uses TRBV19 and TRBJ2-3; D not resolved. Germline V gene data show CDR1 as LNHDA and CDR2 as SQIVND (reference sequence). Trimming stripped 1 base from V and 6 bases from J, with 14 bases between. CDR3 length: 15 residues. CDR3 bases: TGTGCCAGTAGTATAGTTTCCAGTCCGACCGATACGCAGTATTTT. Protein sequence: CASSIVSSPTDTQYF.

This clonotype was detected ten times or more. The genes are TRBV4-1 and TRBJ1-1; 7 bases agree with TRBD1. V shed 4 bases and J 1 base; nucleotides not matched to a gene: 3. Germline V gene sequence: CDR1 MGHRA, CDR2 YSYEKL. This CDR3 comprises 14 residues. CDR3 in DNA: TGCGCCAGCAGCCTAGGACAGGCGAACACTGAAGCTTTCTTT. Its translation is CASSLGQANTEAFF.

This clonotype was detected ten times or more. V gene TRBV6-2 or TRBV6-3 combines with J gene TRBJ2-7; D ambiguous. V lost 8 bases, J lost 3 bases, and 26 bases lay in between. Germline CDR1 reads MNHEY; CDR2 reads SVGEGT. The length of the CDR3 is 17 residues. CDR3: CASGLGSWGRANYEQYF. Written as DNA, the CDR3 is TGTGCCAGCGGCCTGGGATCATGGGGAAGGGCGAACTACGAGCAGTACTTC.

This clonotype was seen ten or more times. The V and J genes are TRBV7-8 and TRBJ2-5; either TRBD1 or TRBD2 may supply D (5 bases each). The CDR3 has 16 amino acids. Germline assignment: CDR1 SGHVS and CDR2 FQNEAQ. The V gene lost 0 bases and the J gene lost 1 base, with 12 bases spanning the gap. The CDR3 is CASSLAVGRIQETQYF. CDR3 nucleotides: TGTGCCAGCAGCTTAGCAGTGGGACGTATCCAAGAGACCCAGTACTTC.

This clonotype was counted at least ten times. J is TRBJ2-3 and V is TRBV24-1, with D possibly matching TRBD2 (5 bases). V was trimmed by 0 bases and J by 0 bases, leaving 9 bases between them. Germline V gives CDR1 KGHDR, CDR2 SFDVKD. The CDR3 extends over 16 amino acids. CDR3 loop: CATSDLTRRSTDTQYF. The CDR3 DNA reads TGTGCCACCAGTGATTTGACCAGGAGGAGCACAGATACGCAGTATTTT.

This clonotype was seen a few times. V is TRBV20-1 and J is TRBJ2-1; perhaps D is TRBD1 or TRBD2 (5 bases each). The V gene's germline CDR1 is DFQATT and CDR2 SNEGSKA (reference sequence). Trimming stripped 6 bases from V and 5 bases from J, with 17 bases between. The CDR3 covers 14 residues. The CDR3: CSASLPGPNNEQFF. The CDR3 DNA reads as TGCAGTGCGTCACTACCGGGACCGAACAATGAGCAGTTCTTC.

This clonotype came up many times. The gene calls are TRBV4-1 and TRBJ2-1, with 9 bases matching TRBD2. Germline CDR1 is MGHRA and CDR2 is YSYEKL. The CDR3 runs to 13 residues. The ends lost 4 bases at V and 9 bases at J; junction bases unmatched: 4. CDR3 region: CASSPAGGLEQFF. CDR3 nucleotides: TGCGCCAGCAGCCCAGCGGGGGGCCTTGAGCAGTTCTTC.

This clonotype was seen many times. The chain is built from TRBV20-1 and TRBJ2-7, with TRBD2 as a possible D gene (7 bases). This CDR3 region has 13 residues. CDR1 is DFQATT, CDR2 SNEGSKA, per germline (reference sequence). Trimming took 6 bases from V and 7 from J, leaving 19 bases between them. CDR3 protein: CSAKFQGRGEQYF. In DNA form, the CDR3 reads TGCAGTGCCAAATTTCAGGGGCGGGGGGAGCAGTACTTC.

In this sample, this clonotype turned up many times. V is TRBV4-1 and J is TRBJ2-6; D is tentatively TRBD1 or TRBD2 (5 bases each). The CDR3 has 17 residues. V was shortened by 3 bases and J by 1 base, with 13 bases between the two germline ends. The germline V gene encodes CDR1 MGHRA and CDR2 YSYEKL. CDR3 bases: TGCGCCAGCAGCCAGGGACCGATACGGTCTGGGGCCAACGTCCTGACTTTC. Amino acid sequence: CASSQGPIRSGANVLTF.